Below are 9 T cell receptor beta chains sequenced from a single sample in a study of Ad26.COV2.S vaccination and SARS-CoV-2 variants. TCRdb's copy holds only in-frame clones and misses some; the assay was immunoSEQ multiplex PCR. The sample includes about 480,000 clones, around 90% of them seen just once. Treatment described: roughly 18 received Ad26.COV2.S at low or high dose, single or two shots; about 5 received placebo; per-sample allocation not given. Collection of samples fell on day 63 after the first vaccine or placebo injection. Sequenced material: peripheral blood, taken in a trial of Ad26.COV2.S vaccine versus placebo. The receptors were sampled from a person aged 18-60 years who received the Ad26.COV2.S COVID-19 vaccine or a placebo.

V usage is TRBV5-1 and J usage is TRBJ2-7, with D perhaps matching TRBD2 (5 bases). The V end lost 4 bases, the J end lost 0 bases, and 14 bases lay between the germline ends. The germline V gene has CDR1 SGHRS and CDR2 YFSETQ. The CDR3 consists of 15 residues. The CDR3 here is CASSVNSASSYEQYF. The CDR3 DNA sequence: TGCGCCAGCAGCGTGAATAGCGCCAGCTCCTACGAGCAGTACTTC.

The chain couples TRBV29-1 to TRBJ2-7; D is possibly TRBD1 or TRBD2 (6 bases each). Per germline, CDR1 SQVTM and CDR2 ANQGSEA. V gave up 7 bases and J gave up 5 bases, with 18 bases separating them. This CDR3 has 13 residues. CDR3 in amino acids: CSASRGRGDEQYF. DNA for the CDR3: TGCAGCGCCTCCCGGGGGCGAGGTGACGAGCAGTACTTC.

The chain uses TRBV15 and TRBJ1-1, with D uncertain. CDR1 and CDR2 (germline): LNHNV, YYDKDF (reference sequence). The ends were cut back, 1 base at V and 1 base at J, with 7 bases in the middle. The CDR3 is made up of 14 amino acids. CDR3 region: CATSRVAGNTEAFF. The CDR3 DNA is TGTGCCACCAGCAGAGTGGCAGGGAACACTGAAGCTTTCTTT.

The chain uses TRBV5-1 and TRBJ2-1; 11 positions match TRBD2. In germline, CDR1 is SGHRS, CDR2 YFSETQ. The J segment lost 6 bases and the V segment lost 4 bases, leaving 9 bases of the junction unmatched. This CDR3 has 16 amino acids. This CDR3 reads CASSRLAGGLGNEQFF. CDR3 sequence (DNA): TGCGCCAGCAGCCGTTTAGCGGGAGGGCTGGGCAATGAGCAGTTCTTC.

CDR3 residues: CASSLFQGAGEKLFF. DNA of the CDR3: TGTGCCAGCAGCTTGTTCCAGGGGGCCGGTGAAAAACTGTTTTTT. The V and J genes are TRBV7-8 and TRBJ1-4; 8 bases agree with TRBD1. The CDR3 is 15 residues long. Germline V gives CDR1 SGHVS, CDR2 FQNEAQ. With 3 bases clipped from V and 7 bases from J, the junction kept 7 bases outside the gene matches.

CDR3 amino acids: CASSSGDQKGAGELFF. In DNA, the CDR3 is TGTGCCAGCAGCTCCGGGGACCAGAAAGGGGCCGGGGAGCTGTTTTTT. The gene calls are TRBV11-3 and TRBJ2-2; the D gene could be TRBD1 or TRBD2 (5 bases each). The CDR3 length is 16 residues. The ends were cut back, 4 bases at V and 6 bases at J, with 18 bases in the middle. Germline loops: CDR1 SGHNT, CDR2 YENEEA.

The chain joins TRBV7-8 to TRBJ2-7; D perhaps matches TRBD2 (5 bases). CDR3 length: 12 residues. V was clipped by 5 bases and J by 4 bases, with 9 bases between them. The germline CDR1 and CDR2 sequences are SGHVS and FQNEAQ. The CDR3 region has the DNA TGTGCCAGCAGCCCGACTATTTACGAGCAGTACTTC. It encodes CASSPTIYEQYF.

The rearrangement uses TRBV5-4 and TRBJ2-2; D might be TRBD1 (5 bases). Between the trimmed V and J ends, which lost 0 bases and 1 base, there was a span of 7 bases. This CDR3 has 15 amino acids. Germline V gene sequence: CDR1 SGHNT, CDR2 YYREEE (reference sequence). In DNA, the CDR3 is TGTGCCAGCAGCTTGGGCGGACAGAACACCGGGGAGCTGTTTTTT. It specifies CASSLGGQNTGELFF.

The chain uses TRBV2 and TRBJ1-6; 7 bases match TRBD1. The CDR3 runs to 14 residues. V dropped 6 bases and J dropped 7; count of bases not matched to a gene: 6. The germline V gene encodes CDR1 SNHLY and CDR2 FYNNEI. Here the CDR3 DNA reads TGTGCCAGCAGCGAGACAGGGTTCAATTCACCCCTCCACTTT. Amino acid sequence: CASSETGFNSPLHF.